This TCR beta chain is drawn from a study of cytomegalovirus exposure and HLA in healthy donors. The CDR3 covers 16 residues. Germline CDR1 is SGHDT and CDR2 is YYEEEE. The germline V and J ends were trimmed by 0 bases and 0 bases, with 12 bases remaining between them. The PCR was carried out with 60 Vbeta primers and 13 Jbeta primers. The assay was immunoSEQ multiplex PCR, and TCRdb's table has in-frame clones only and misses some. The sample comprises more than 100,000 clones, about three fifths of which are singletons, and under 9.5% rests with the top ten. Sequenced sample: PBMCs. The V and J genes are TRBV5-6 and TRBJ1-1; possibly TRBD1 for D (5 bases). This sequence originates from a woman between 40 and 55 years old in good health and CMV-seropositive. The CDR3 region is CASSLVWGLVNTEAFF. CDR3 sequence (DNA): TGTGCCAGCAGCTTGGTCTGGGGACTCGTGAACACTGAAGCTTTCTTT.